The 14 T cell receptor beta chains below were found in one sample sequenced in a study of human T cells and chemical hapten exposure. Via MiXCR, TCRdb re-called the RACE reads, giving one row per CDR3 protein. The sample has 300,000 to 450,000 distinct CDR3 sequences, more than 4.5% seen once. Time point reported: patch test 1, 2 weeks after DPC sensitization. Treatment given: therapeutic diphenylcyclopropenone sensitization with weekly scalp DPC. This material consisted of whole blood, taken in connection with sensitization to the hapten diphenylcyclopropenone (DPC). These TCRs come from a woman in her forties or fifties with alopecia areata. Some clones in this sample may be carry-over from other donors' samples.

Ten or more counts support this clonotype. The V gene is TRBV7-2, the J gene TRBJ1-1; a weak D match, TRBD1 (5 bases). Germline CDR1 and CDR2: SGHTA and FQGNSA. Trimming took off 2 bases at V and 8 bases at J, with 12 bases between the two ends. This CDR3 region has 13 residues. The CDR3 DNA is TGTGCCAGCAGCTTACAGAGGGGTGGGGAAGCTTTCTTT. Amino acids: CASSLQRGGEAFF. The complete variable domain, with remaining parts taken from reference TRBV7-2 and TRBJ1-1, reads GAGVSQSPSNKVTEKGKDVELRCDPISGHTALYWYRQSLGQGLEFLIYFQGNSAPDKSGLPSDRFSAERTGGSVSTLTIQRTQQEDSAVYLCASSLQRGGEAFFGQGTRLTVV.

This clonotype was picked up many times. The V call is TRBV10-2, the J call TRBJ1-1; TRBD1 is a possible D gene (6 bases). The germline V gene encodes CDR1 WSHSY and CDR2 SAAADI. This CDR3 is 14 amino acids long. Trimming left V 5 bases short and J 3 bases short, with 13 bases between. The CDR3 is CASSFQGLDTEAFF. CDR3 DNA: TGCGCCAGCAGTTTTCAGGGGCTGGACACTGAAGCTTTCTTT.

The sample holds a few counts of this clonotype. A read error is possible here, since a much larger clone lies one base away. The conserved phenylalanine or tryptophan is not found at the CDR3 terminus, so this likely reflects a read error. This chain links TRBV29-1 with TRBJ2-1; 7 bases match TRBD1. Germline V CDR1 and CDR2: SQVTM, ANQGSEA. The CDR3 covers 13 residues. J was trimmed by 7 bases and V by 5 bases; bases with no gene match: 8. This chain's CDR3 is CSVSYQGVNEQFL. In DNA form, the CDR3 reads TGCAGCGTTTCCTATCAGGGGGTGAATGAGCAGTTCTTG.

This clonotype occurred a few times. The DNA of the CDR3 is TGCGCCAGCTTTGGGACAGGGGGTACAGATACGCAGTATTTT. It translates to CASFGTGGTDTQYF. V is TRBV5-1 and J is TRBJ2-3; 11 bases line up with TRBD1. Germline values: CDR1 SGHRS, CDR2 YFSETQ. The CDR3 has 14 residues. V lost 7 bases to trimming and J lost 3 bases; unmatched junction nucleotides: 4.

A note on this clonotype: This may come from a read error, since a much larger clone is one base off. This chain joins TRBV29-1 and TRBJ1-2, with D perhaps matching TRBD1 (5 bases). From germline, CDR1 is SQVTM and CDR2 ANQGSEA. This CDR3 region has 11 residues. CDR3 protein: CGVLQDRGYTF. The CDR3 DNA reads TGCGGCGTTCTACAGGACCGTGGCTACACCTTC.

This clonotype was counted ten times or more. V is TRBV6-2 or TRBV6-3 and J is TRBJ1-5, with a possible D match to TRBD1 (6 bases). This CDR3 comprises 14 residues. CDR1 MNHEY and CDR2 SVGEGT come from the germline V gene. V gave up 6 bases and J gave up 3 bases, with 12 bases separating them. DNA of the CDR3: TGTGCCAGCAGAATACAGGGTTTCAATCAGCCCCAGCATTTT. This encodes CASRIQGFNQPQHF.

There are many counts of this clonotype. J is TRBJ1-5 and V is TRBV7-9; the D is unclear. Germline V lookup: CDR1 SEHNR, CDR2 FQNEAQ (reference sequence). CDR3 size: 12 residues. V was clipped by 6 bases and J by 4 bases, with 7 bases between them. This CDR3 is CASSAGNQPQHF. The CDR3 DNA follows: TGTGCCAGCAGTGCCGGGAATCAGCCCCAGCATTTT.

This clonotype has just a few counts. Written as DNA, the CDR3 is TGTGCCAGCAGCTCCGGACCCGGGGGAGATACGCAGTATTTT. The encoded protein is CASSSGPGGDTQYF. The V and J genes are TRBV5-6 and TRBJ2-3; the D gene is possibly TRBD2 (6 bases). This CDR3 has 14 amino acids. Germline-derived CDR1 and CDR2 are SGHDT and YYEEEE. The V gene lost 3 bases and the J gene lost 5 bases, with 13 bases spanning the gap.

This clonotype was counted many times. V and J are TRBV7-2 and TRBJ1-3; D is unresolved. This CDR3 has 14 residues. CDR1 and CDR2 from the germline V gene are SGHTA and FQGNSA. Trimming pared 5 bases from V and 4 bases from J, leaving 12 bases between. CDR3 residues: CASSPGGSGNTIYF. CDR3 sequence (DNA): TGTGCCAGCAGCCCAGGCGGGAGCGGAAACACCATATATTTT.

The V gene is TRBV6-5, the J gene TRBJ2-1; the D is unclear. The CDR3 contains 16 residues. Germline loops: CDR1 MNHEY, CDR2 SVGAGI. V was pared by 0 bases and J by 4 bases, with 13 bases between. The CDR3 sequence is CASSYSLSTSYNEQFF. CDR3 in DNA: TGTGCCAGCAGTTACTCGTTATCAACTTCATACAATGAGCAGTTCTTC.

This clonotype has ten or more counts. In DNA form, the CDR3 reads TGTGCCAGCAGTTTAGGTGGGACAGGACCCTACGAGCAGTACTTC. This encodes CASSLGGTGPYEQYF. The rearrangement uses TRBV12-3 or TRBV12-4 and TRBJ2-7; 8 nucleotides align to TRBD1. J lost 2 bases, V lost 1 base, and 4 bases had no gene match. The CDR3 is 15 amino acids.

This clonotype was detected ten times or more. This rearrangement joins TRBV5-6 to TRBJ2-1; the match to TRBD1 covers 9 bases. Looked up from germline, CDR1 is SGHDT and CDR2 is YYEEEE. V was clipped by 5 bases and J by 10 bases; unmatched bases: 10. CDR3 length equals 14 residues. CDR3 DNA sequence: TGTGCCAGCAGTTCGGGACAGGGTATAGGGGAGCAGTTCTTC. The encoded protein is CASSSGQGIGEQFF.

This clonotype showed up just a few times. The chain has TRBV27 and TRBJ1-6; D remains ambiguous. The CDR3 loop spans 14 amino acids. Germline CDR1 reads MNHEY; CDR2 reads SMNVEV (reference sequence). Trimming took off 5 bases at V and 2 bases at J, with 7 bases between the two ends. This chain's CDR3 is CASSDRAYNSPLHF. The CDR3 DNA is TGTGCCAGCAGTGACCGTGCCTATAATTCACCCCTCCACTTT.

CDR3 nucleotide sequence: TGCAGTGCTAGTCAGAGGACTAGCGGGAGCTCCGAGCAGTACTTC. Protein sequence: CSASQRTSGSSEQYF. This chain joins TRBV20-1 and TRBJ2-7; 13 nucleotides match TRBD2. Unmatched junction bases numbered 8, after V lost 3 bases and J lost 6 bases. The germline V gene encodes CDR1 DFQATT and CDR2 SNEGSKA (reference sequence). The CDR3 is 15 residues long.